This is a list of T cell receptor beta chains from one sample in a study of PD-L1 blockade in urothelial cancer. Using immunoSEQ multiplex PCR, the repertoire was profiled, and TCRdb retains in-frame clones only, with some absent. The repertoire holds roughly 100,000 clones, about 89% seen once, with 0.97% in the top ten. The source was PBMCs, collected around atezolizumab (anti-PD-L1) treatment. Every receptor here comes from an elderly woman with urothelial cancer. CDR3s include the opening cysteine and the closing phenylalanine or tryptophan. Fields, in order: J gene, clone size, V gene, D gene, CDR3 DNA, CDR3 protein. The D gene is left open where the match is weak. A row's size may be missing; if present it is once, few, many or a size class.

TRBJ2-7 | . | TRBV9 | TRBD2 | TGTGCCAGCAGCACCCGCGGACTAGCGGGTTTGGAGCAGTACTTC | CASSTRGLAGLEQYF
TRBJ2-2 | . | TRBV10-3 | . | TGTGCCATCAGTGAGTCGGGGGACTTGAACACCGGGGAGCTGTTTTTT | CAISESGDLNTGELFF
TRBJ2-7 | . | TRBV28 | TRBD2 | TGTGCCAGCAGTTCCACCGGGACTAGCGGGAGTTTCGACTTC | CASSSTGTSGSFDF
TRBJ2-4 | . | TRBV7-6 | TRBD1 | TGTGCCAGCAGCCCGACAGGGGATCACATTCAGTACTTC | CASSPTGDHIQYF
TRBJ2-2 | once | TRBV5-3 | TRBD2 | TGTGCCAGAAGCCCCCCGCAGACTAGCGCATACACCGGGGAGCTGTTTTTT | CARSPPQTSAYTGELFF
TRBJ2-2 | . | TRBV7-9 | TRBD2 | TGTGCCAGCAGCCAAAGCGGGAGTGGCCGGGAGCTGTTTTTT | CASSQSGSGRELFF
TRBJ1-3 | . | TRBV11-3 | TRBD1 | TGTGCCAGCAGCCAGGGGGGACCCTCCTTCGGAAACACCATATATTTT | CASSQGGPSFGNTIYF
TRBJ1-5 | . | TRBV6-6 | . | TGTGCCAGCAGTCTGACAGCAAGCAATCAGCCCCAGCATTTT | CASSLTASNQPQHF
TRBJ2-5 | . | TRBV9 | TRBD1 | TGTGCCAGCAGCGTAGCCGGACAGGGCCGGGAGACCCAGTACTTC | CASSVAGQGRETQYF
TRBJ2-1 | . | TRBV18 | . | TGTGCCAGCTCCCCCAGAGGGTCACCTCAAACCTACAATGAGCAGTTCTTC | CASSPRGSPQTYNEQFF